One sample yielded the 27 T cell receptor beta chains listed below, sequenced in a study of pediatric ulcerative colitis. Rectal tissue came from one to two pinch biopsies taken at colonoscopy. The assay was immunoSEQ multiplex PCR, and TCRdb's table has in-frame clones only and misses some. Counted here are 15,000 to 20,000 clones, 70% to 80% occurring once; the ten biggest clones make up over 6.5%. Sequenced material: gut tissue. These receptors were collected from a boy aged 5-17 years with moderate ulcerative colitis.

This chain uses TRBV6-5 with TRBJ2-4; D not resolved. Germline V CDR1 and CDR2: MNHEY, SVGAGI. V lost 4 bases and J lost 3, with 10 bases in between. The CDR3 has 14 residues. In nucleotides, the CDR3 is TGTGCCAGCAGTTCCGCTGGTGGCAAAAACATTCAGTACTTC. Its protein product is CASSSAGGKNIQYF.

The chain links TRBV7-3 to TRBJ2-1, with a weak D call TRBD2 (5 bases). The germline V gene encodes CDR1 SGHTA and CDR2 FQGTGA. The V and J ends lost 1 base and 9 bases respectively, with 10 bases between them. The CDR3 sequence is 13 residues long. The CDR3 nucleotides read TGTGCCAGCAGCTTAAATCGGGATAGTGAGCAGTTCTTC. Translated, it gives CASSLNRDSEQFF. Variable domain in full (rest from reference TRBV7-3 and TRBJ2-1): GAGVSQTPSNKVTEKGKYVELRCDPISGHTALYWYRQSLGQGPEFLIYFQGTGAADDSGLPNDRFFAVRPEGSVSTLKIQRTERGDSAVYLCASSLNRDSEQFFGPGTRLTVL.

The chain joins TRBV6-4 to TRBJ2-1; no clear D gene. The CDR3 covers 14 residues. Germline V gene lookup returns CDR1 MRHNA and CDR2 SNTAGT. V lost 0 bases and J lost 5, with 8 bases in between. This CDR3 is CASSDSSGHNEQFF. Here the CDR3 DNA reads TGTGCCAGCAGTGACTCGTCTGGGCACAATGAGCAGTTCTTC.

The chain combines TRBV5-4 with TRBJ1-4, with D perhaps TRBD1 (5 bases). V was shortened by 4 bases and J by 7 bases, with 17 bases between the two germline ends. Germline CDR1 reads SGHNT; CDR2 reads YYREEE (reference sequence). This CDR3 is built from 15 residues. CDR3 sequence reads: CASSLGQGSVEKLFF. DNA for the CDR3: TGTGCCAGCAGCCTGGGGCAGGGAAGTGTTGAAAAACTGTTTTTT.

The chain uses TRBV27 and TRBJ2-3; no firm D call. Germline loops: CDR1 MNHEY, CDR2 SMNVEV (reference sequence). The CDR3 spans 11 residues. V was cut by 0 bases and J by 7 bases, with 2 bases left in between. CDR3 nucleotide sequence: TGTGCCAGCAGTTTATCGCATACGCAGTATTTT. Translating gives CASSLSHTQYF.

This clone was picked up one time. This chain joins TRBV6-1 and TRBJ2-5; D is perhaps TRBD1 (6 bases). There are 14 residues in the CDR3. V was shortened by 5 bases and J by 5 bases, with 15 bases between the two germline ends. Germline V CDR1 and CDR2: MNHNS, SASEGT. CDR3 nucleotide sequence: TGTGCCAGCAGTCATTCGACAGGCGGGGAGACCCAGTACTTC. Translated: CASSHSTGGETQYF.

V gene TRBV4-2 combines with J gene TRBJ2-7; D unresolved. This CDR3 comprises 15 residues. Trimming removed 1 base at V and 2 bases at J, with 12 bases between. In germline, CDR1 is LGHNA, CDR2 YNFKEQ. CDR3 sequence: CASSQASRSAYEQYF. DNA for the CDR3: TGTGCCAGCAGCCAAGCGTCTCGATCAGCCTACGAGCAGTACTTC.

The J gene is TRBJ1-1, the V gene TRBV29-1, with D perhaps TRBD1 (5 bases). CDR1 and CDR2 from the germline V gene are SQVTM and ANQGSEA. This CDR3 comprises 15 residues. The germline V and J ends were trimmed by 8 bases and 0 bases, with 19 bases remaining between them. CDR3 coding DNA: TGCAGCCCCCTCGGGGGGGATGGGGTGAACACTGAAGCTTTCTTT. It specifies CSPLGGDGVNTEAFF.

The gene calls are TRBV5-1 and TRBJ1-1; D remains unclear. Trimming pared 4 bases from V and 8 bases from J, leaving 12 bases between. CDR1 is SGHRS and CDR2 is YFSETQ in the germline V gene. The CDR3 contains 12 residues. CDR3 coding DNA: TGCGCCAGCAGCGGAGCGTGGACCGAAGCTTTCTTT. It codes for CASSGAWTEAFF.

V usage is TRBV15 and J usage is TRBJ2-5; D call uncertain. Germline CDR1 is LNHNV and CDR2 is YYDKDF (reference sequence). V was trimmed by 5 bases and J by 5 bases, leaving 21 bases between them. The CDR3 spans 16 residues. CDR3 loop: CATSPRWVSQRETQYF. The CDR3 bases are TGTGCCACCAGCCCGAGATGGGTCTCACAAAGGGAGACCCAGTACTTC.

The chain carries TRBV6-5 and TRBJ1-2; D possibly corresponds to TRBD1 (5 bases). Trimming pared 2 bases from V and 0 bases from J, leaving 13 bases between. The CDR3 loop spans 16 amino acids. Per the germline V gene, CDR1 is MNHEY and CDR2 is SVGAGI. CDR3 DNA sequence: TGTGCCAGCAGTTACGGATCAGGGCCACCTAACTATGGCTACACCTTC. This translates into CASSYGSGPPNYGYTF.

This clone turned up a few times. This sequence joins TRBV7-3 and TRBJ2-5; possibly TRBD1 for D (7 bases). The CDR3 contains 15 residues. The germline CDR1 and CDR2 sequences are SGHTA and FQGTGA. Trimming cost V 2 bases and J 5 bases, with 15 bases left between them. The CDR3 DNA reads as TGTGCCAGCAGCTTACAGGGGGGCCCGGGCGAGACCCAGTACTTC. Translated: CASSLQGGPGETQYF.

The table lists this clone with a count of one. V gene TRBV6-5 combines with J gene TRBJ2-3; D not resolved. The CDR3 is 13 residues long. V lost 0 bases, J lost 2 bases, and 3 bases lay in between. The V gene's germline CDR1 is MNHEY and CDR2 SVGAGI. The CDR3 nucleotides are TGTGCCAGCAGTTACTCCTACACAGATACGCAGTATTTT. Protein product: CASSYSYTDTQYF.

This clone appeared once. This chain uses TRBV28 with TRBJ2-7; D ambiguous. CDR1 and CDR2 (germline): MDHEN, SYDVKM. There are 15 residues in the CDR3. The germline V and J ends were trimmed by 3 bases and 0 bases, with 12 bases remaining between them. The CDR3 nucleotides are TGTGCCAGCAGTTTGTATCATGAAATCTCCTACGAGCAGTACTTC. Residues: CASSLYHEISYEQYF.

The V gene is TRBV19, the J gene TRBJ2-4; 9 bases are shared with TRBD2. The CDR3 runs to 17 residues. V was pared by 6 bases and J by 4 bases, with 13 bases of the junction left unmatched. Germline values: CDR1 LNHDA, CDR2 SQIVND (reference sequence). This chain's CDR3 is CASSPYSKAGGKNIQYF. DNA for the CDR3: TGTGCCAGTAGCCCGTATTCCAAGGCGGGGGGGAAAAACATTCAGTACTTC.

V and J are TRBV30 and TRBJ2-4, with D uncertain. CDR3 length: 12 amino acids. Germline V CDR1 and CDR2: GTSNPN, SVGIG (reference sequence). V shed 2 bases and J shed 7 bases, with 9 bases lying between them. CDR3 nucleotides: TGTGCCTGGAGTTTCACTTTCAACATTCAGTACTTC. Its protein is CAWSFTFNIQYF.

This clone was observed once. This rearrangement joins TRBV5-1 to TRBJ2-1; D possibly matches TRBD1 or TRBD2 (5 bases each). CDR3 length: 15 residues. The germline V gene encodes CDR1 SGHRS and CDR2 YFSETQ. Trimming pared 4 bases from V and 4 bases from J, leaving 15 bases between. The CDR3 DNA reads as TGCGCCAGCAGCCCGGACGGGACCCCTTACAATGAGCAGTTCTTC. Protein product: CASSPDGTPYNEQFF. The full variable domain, with the rest looked up from reference TRBV5-1 and TRBJ2-1, is KAGVTQTPRYLIKTRGQQVTLSCSPISGHRSVSWYQQTPGQGLQFLFEYFSETQRNKGNFPGRFSGRQFSNSRSEMNVSTLELGDSALYLCASSPDGTPYNEQFFGPGTRLTVL.

The chain couples TRBV27 to TRBJ2-1; TRBD2 is a possible D gene (5 bases). The germline V and J ends were trimmed by 7 bases and 3 bases, with 16 bases remaining between them. The CDR3 runs to 15 residues. The germline V gene has CDR1 MNHEY and CDR2 SMNVEV (reference sequence). CDR3 sequence (DNA): TGTGCCAGCACGACCCGGGGTACCATCTACAATGAGCAGTTCTTC. It codes for CASTTRGTIYNEQFF.

As to this clone: Other DNA sequences in the same sample also yield this CDR3. The chain is built from TRBV9 and TRBJ2-1; either TRBD1 or TRBD2 may fit D (5 bases each). The length of the CDR3 is 14 residues. The germline V gene has CDR1 SGDLS and CDR2 YYNGEE. V was shortened by 3 bases and J by 6 bases, with 13 bases between the two germline ends. This CDR3 reads CASSALGTFNEQFF. The DNA for the CDR3 is TGTGCCAGCAGCGCCCTTGGGACGTTCAATGAGCAGTTCTTC.

The table lists this clone with a count of one. The chain carries TRBV27 and TRBJ2-2, with 8 bases aligning to TRBD2. CDR1 and CDR2 (germline): MNHEY, SMNVEV (reference sequence). The CDR3 is 16 amino acids. With V trimmed by 5 bases and J by 3 bases, 8 bases remained unmatched. The CDR3 reads CASSGYSGKDTGELFF. CDR3 bases: TGTGCCAGCAGTGGATATAGCGGGAAGGACACCGGGGAGCTGTTTTTT.

The rearrangement links TRBV5-1 to TRBJ1-5, with D possibly being TRBD1 (6 bases). The germline V and J ends were trimmed by 5 bases and 4 bases, with 19 bases remaining between them. The CDR3 has 16 amino acids. Germline assignment: CDR1 SGHRS and CDR2 YFSETQ. CDR3 protein: CASSPNLLQGNQPQHF. CDR3 in DNA: TGCGCCAGCAGTCCTAACCTACTCCAGGGGAATCAGCCCCAGCATTTT.

V is TRBV29-1 and J is TRBJ2-2; 8 nucleotides match TRBD1. The CDR3 totals 15 residues. V shed 6 bases, J shed 3 bases, and the junction held 9 bases outside the gene matches. Germline assignment: CDR1 SQVTM and CDR2 ANQGSEA. The CDR3: CSVRIQGAYTGELFF. The CDR3 coding sequence is TGCAGCGTGAGGATTCAGGGGGCGTACACCGGGGAGCTGTTTTTT.

The chain combines TRBV12-5 with TRBJ2-3; no reliable D call. Trimming shortened V by 1 base and J by 6 bases, and 11 bases separated the two germline ends. This CDR3 has 14 residues. Germline V CDR1 and CDR2: LGHNT, FRNRAP. The chain's CDR3 is CASGLERVWDTQYF. In DNA, the CDR3 is TGTGCTAGTGGTTTGGAAAGGGTCTGGGATACGCAGTATTTT.

The chain uses TRBV15 and TRBJ1-2, with D unresolved. V was pared by 4 bases and J by 4 bases, with 16 bases between. CDR1 and CDR2 (germline): LNHNV, YYDKDF (reference sequence). CDR3 length equals 15 residues. The CDR3 region is CATSISETAPYGYTF. CDR3 nucleotide sequence: TGTGCCACCAGCATTTCCGAAACAGCGCCCTATGGCTACACCTTC.

The chain carries TRBV2 and TRBJ1-5; 7 nucleotides agree with TRBD1. After removal of 6 bases from V and 0 bases from J, the junction contained 11 bases not matched to a gene. Germline CDR1 reads SNHLY; CDR2 reads FYNNEI. This CDR3 has 17 amino acids. The CDR3 sequence: CASRKGQLIFSNQPQHF. The CDR3 region has the DNA TGTGCCAGCAGAAAGGGACAGCTAATTTTTAGCAATCAGCCCCAGCATTTT.

The chain's CDR3 is CASSLSDPASYEQYF. CDR3 DNA sequence: TGTGCCAGCAGCTTATCGGACCCAGCGTCCTACGAGCAGTACTTC. The chain has TRBV7-2 and TRBJ2-7; D not resolved. Germline-derived CDR1 and CDR2 are SGHTA and FQGNSA. V was pared by 2 bases and J by 1 base, with 12 bases between. CDR3 length equals 15 residues.

The CDR3 is CASSLGLYEQYF. The CDR3, as DNA: TGTGCCAGCAGTTTGGGACTCTACGAGCAGTACTTC. The rearrangement links TRBV2 to TRBJ2-7; a weak D match, TRBD2 (6 bases). The CDR3 length is 12 residues. Germline assignment: CDR1 SNHLY and CDR2 FYNNEI. Trimming cost V 5 bases and J 3 bases, with 8 bases left between them.